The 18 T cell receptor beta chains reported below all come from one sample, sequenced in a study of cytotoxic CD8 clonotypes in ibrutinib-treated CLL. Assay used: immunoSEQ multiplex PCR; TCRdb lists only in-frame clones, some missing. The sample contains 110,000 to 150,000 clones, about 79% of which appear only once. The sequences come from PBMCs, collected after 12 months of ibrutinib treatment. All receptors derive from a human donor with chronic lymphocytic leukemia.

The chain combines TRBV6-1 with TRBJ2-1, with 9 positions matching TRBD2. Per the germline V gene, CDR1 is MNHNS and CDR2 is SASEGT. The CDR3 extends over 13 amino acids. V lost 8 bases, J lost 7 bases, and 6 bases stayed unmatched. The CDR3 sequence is CASLASGKNEQFF. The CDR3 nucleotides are TGTGCCAGCTTGGCTAGCGGGAAAAATGAGCAGTTCTTC.

CDR3 sequence: CASSQVYSTERGRYGYTF. The CDR3 DNA reads TGCGCCAGCAGCCAAGTTTATTCGACGGAAAGGGGTCGCTATGGCTACACCTTC. This rearrangement joins TRBV4-1 to TRBJ1-2; maybe TRBD1 (5 bases). The germline V gene encodes CDR1 MGHRA and CDR2 YSYEKL. V lost 1 base to trimming and J lost 4 bases, with 22 bases between them. The CDR3 loop spans 18 amino acids.

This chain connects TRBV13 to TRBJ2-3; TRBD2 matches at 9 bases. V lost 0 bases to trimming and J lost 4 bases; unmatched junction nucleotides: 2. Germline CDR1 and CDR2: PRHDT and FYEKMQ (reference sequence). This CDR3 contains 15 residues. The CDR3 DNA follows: TGTGCCAGCAGCTTAGGGACTAGCGGTTCAGATACGCAGTATTTT. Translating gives CASSLGTSGSDTQYF.

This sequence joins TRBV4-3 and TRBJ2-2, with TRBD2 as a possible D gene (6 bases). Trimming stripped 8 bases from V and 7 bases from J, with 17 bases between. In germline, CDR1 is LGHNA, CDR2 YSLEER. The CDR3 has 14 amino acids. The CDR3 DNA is TGCGCCAGCGGGTCGTTAGCGGTCGGCGGGGAGCTGTTTTTT. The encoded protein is CASGSLAVGGELFF.

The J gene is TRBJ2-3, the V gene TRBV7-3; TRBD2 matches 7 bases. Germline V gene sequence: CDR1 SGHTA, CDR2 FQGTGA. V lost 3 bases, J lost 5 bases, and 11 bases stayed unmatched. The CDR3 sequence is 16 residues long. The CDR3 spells CASSFDGGGSLDTQYF. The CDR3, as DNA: TGTGCCAGCAGCTTTGATGGTGGCGGGAGCCTAGATACGCAGTATTTT.

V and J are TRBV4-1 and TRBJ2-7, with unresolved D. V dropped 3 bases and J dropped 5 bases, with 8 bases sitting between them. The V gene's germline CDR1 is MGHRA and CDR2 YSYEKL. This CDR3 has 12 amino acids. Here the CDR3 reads CASSHLGNEQYF. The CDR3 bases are TGCGCCAGCAGCCACCTGGGGAACGAGCAGTACTTC.

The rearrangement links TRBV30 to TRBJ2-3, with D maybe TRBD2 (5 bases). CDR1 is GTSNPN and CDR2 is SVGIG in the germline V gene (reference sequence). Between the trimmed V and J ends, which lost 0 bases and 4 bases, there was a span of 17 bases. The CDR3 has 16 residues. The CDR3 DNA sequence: TGTGCCTGGAGTGTAGGGCTAGCCTCCCTACCAGATACGCAGTATTTT. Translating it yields CAWSVGLASLPDTQYF.

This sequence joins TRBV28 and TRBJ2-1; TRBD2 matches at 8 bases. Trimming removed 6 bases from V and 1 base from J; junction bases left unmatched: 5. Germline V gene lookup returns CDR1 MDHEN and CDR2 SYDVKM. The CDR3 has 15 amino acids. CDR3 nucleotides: TGTGCCAGCAGACATAGCGGGATTTCCTACAATGAGCAGTTCTTC. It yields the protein CASRHSGISYNEQFF.

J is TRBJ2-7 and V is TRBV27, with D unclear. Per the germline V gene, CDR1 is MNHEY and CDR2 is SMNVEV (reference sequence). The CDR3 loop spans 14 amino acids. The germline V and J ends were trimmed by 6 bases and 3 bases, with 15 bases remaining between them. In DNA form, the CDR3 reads TGTGCCAGCAGCGCAGGTGATACACTCTACGAGCAGTACTTC. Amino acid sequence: CASSAGDTLYEQYF.

The CDR3 sequence is CASSPTQFYGYTF. The CDR3 bases are TGTGCCAGCAGCCCCACGCAGTTTTATGGCTACACCTTC. J is TRBJ1-2 and V is TRBV5-4; D is unclear. In germline, CDR1 is SGHNT, CDR2 YYREEE (reference sequence). This CDR3 contains 13 residues. Between the trimmed V and J ends, which lost 4 bases and 5 bases, there was a span of 12 bases.

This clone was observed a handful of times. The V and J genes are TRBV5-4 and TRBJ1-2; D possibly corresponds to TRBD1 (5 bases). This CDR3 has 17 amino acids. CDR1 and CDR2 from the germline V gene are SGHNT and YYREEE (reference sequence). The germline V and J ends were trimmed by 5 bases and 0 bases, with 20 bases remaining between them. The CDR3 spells CASRKGPSPGANYGYTF. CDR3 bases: TGTGCCAGCAGGAAAGGTCCTTCACCGGGGGCTAACTATGGCTACACCTTC.

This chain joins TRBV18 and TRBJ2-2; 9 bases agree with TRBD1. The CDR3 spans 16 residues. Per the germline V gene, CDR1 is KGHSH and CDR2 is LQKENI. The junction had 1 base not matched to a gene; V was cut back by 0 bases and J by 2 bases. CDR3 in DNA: TGTGCCAGCTCACCACCGGGACAGGGAAACACCGGGGAGCTGTTTTTT. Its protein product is CASSPPGQGNTGELFF.

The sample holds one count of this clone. CDR3 residues: CASSWTGGSYEQYF. As DNA, the CDR3 is TGTGCCAGCAGTTGGACAGGGGGTTCCTACGAGCAGTACTTC. J is TRBJ2-7 and V is TRBV6-5; 10 nucleotides line up with TRBD1. The germline CDR1 and CDR2 sequences are MNHEY and SVGAGI. V shed 4 bases, J shed 1 base, and the junction held 1 base outside the gene matches. The CDR3 is made up of 14 amino acids.

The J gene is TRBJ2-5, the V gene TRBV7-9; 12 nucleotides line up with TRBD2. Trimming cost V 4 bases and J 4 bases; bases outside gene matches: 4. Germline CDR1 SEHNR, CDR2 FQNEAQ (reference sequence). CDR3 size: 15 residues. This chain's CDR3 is CASSSSGRVVETQYF. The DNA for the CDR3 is TGTGCCAGCAGCTCTAGCGGGAGGGTCGTAGAGACCCAGTACTTC.

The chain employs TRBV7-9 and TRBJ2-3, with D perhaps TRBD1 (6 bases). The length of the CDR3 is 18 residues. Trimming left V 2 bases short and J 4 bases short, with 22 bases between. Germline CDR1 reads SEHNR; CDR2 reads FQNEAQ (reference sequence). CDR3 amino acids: CASSLLVLGGHPADTQYF. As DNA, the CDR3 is TGTGCCAGCAGCTTACTGGTCCTTGGGGGACATCCGGCAGATACGCAGTATTTT.

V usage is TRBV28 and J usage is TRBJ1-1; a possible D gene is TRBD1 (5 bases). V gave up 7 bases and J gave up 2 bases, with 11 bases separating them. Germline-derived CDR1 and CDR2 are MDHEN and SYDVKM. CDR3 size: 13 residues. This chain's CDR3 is CASNGQGNTEAFF. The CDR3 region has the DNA TGTGCCAGCAACGGGCAGGGAAACACTGAAGCTTTCTTT.

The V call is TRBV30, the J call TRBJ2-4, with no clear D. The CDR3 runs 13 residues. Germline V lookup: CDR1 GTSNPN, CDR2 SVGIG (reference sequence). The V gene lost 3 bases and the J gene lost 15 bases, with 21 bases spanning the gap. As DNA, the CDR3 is TGTGCCTGGAGCGTAGCCCCAAATGCGGCGTGGTACTTC. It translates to CAWSVAPNAAWYF.

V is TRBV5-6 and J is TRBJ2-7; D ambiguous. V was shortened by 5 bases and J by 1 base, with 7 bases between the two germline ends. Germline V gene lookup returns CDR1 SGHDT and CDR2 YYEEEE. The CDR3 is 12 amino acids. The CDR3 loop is CASRFNSYEQYF. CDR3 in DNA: TGTGCCAGCAGGTTCAATTCCTACGAGCAGTACTTC.